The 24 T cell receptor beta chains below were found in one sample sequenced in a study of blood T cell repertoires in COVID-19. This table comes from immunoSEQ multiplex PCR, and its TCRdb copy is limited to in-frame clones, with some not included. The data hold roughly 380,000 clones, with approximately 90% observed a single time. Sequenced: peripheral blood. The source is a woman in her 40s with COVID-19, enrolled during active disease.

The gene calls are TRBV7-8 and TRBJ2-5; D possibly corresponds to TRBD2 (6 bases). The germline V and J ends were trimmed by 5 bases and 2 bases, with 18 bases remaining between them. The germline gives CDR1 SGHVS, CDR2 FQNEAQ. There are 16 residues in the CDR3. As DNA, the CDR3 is TGTGCCAGCAGCCCCTACGGGGGTGTGGGGCAAGAGACCCAGTACTTC. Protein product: CASSPYGGVGQETQYF.

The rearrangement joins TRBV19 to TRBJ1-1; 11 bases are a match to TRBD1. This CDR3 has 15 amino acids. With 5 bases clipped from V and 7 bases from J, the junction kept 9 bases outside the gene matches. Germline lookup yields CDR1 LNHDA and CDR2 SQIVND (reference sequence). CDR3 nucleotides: TGTGCCAGTAGTGATCGCGGGACAGGGGGATATGAAGCTTTCTTT. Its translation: CASSDRGTGGYEAFF.

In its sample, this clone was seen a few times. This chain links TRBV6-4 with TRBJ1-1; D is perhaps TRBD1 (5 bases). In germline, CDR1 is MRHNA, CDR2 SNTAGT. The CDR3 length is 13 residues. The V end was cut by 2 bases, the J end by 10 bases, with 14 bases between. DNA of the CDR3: TGTGCCAGCAGTGACCAGGGATATGGGGTAGCTTTCTTT. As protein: CASSDQGYGVAFF.

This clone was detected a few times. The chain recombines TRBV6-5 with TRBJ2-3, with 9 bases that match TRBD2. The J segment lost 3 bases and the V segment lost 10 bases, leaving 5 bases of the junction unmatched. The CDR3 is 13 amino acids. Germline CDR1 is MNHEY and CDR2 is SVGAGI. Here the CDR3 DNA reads TGTGCCACCGGGACTAGCCTAACAGATACGCAGTATTTT. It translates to CATGTSLTDTQYF.

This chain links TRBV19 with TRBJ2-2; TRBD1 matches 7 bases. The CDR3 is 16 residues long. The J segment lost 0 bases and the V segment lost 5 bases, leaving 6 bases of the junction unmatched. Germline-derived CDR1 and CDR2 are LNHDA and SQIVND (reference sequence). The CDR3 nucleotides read TGTGCCAGTAGTCGGTCAGGGGGAACGAACACCGGGGAGCTGTTTTTT. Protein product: CASSRSGGTNTGELFF. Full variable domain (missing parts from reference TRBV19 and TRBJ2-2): DGGITQSPKYLFRKEGQNVTLSCEQNLNHDAMYWYRQDPGQGLRLIYYSQIVNDFQKGDIAEGYSVSREKKESFPLTVTSAQKNPTAFYLCASSRSGGTNTGELFFGEGSRLTVL.

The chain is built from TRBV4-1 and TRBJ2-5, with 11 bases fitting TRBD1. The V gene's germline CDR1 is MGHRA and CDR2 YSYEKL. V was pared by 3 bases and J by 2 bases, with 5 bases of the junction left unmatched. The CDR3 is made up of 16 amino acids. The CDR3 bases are TGCGCCAGCAGCCAGGCCGGGACAGGGGGACAAGAGACCCAGTACTTC. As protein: CASSQAGTGGQETQYF.

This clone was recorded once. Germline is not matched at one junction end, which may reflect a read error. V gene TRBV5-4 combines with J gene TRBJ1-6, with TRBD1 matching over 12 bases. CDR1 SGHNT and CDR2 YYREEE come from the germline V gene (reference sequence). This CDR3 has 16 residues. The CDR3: CASSSPGQGANHPSTF. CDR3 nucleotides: TGTGCCAGCAGCTCTCCGGGACAGGGGGCCAATCACCCCTCCACATTT.

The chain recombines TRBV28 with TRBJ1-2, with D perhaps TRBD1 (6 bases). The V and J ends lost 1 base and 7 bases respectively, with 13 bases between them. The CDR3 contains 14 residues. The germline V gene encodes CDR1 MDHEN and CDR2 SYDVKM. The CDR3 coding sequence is TGTGCCAGCAGTTTATCACCACAGGGTTTTGGCTACACCTTC. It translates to CASSLSPQGFGYTF.

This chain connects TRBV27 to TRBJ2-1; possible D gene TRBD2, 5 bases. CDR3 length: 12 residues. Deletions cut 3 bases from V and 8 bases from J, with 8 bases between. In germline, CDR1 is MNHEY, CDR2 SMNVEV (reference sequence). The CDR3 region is CASSFRRDEQFF. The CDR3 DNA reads TGTGCCAGCAGTTTCCGGCGGGATGAGCAGTTCTTC.

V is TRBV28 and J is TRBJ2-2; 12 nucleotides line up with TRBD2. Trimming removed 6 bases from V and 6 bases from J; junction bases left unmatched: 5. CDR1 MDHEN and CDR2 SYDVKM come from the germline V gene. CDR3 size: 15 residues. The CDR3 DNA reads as TGTGCCAGCAGACTAGCGGGAGGTCCTCCCGGGGAGCTGTTTTTT. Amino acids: CASRLAGGPPGELFF.

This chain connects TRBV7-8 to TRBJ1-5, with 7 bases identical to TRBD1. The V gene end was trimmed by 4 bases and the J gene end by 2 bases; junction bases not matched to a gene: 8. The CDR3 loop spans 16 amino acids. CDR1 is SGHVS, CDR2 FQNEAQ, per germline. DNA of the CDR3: TGTGCCAGCAGCTCGGTCCGACAGGGAGGCAATCAGCCCCAGCATTTT. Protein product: CASSSVRQGGNQPQHF.

The CDR3 DNA follows: TGTGCCAGCATATCAGAGGGTTACGAGCAGTACTTC. This translates into CASISEGYEQYF. This chain joins TRBV5-4 and TRBJ2-7, with D possibly matching TRBD2 (5 bases). Trimming shortened V by 6 bases and J by 4 bases, and 11 bases separated the two germline ends. This CDR3 is 12 amino acids long. Germline loops: CDR1 SGHNT, CDR2 YYREEE (reference sequence).

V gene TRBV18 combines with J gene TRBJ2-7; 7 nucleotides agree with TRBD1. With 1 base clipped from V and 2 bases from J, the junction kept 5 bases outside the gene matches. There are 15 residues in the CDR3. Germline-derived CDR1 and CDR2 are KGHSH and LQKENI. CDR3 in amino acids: CASSPRQGVTYEQYF. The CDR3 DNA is TGTGCCAGCTCACCACGGCAGGGGGTAACCTACGAGCAGTACTTC.

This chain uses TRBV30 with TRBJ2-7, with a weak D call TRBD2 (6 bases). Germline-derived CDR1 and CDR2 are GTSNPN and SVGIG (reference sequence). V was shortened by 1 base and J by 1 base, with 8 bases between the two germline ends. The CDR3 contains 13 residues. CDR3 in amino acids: CAWSDGRSYEQYF. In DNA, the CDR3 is TGTGCCTGGAGTGACGGGAGATCCTACGAGCAGTACTTC.

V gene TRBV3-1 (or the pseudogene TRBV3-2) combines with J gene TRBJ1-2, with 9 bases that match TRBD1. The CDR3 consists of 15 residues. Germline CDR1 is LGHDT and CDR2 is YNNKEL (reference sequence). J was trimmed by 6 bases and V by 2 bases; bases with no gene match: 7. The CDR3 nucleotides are TGTGCCAGCAGCCAACTCGCAGGACAGGGGCATGGCTACACCTTC. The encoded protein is CASSQLAGQGHGYTF.

The DNA for the CDR3 is TGTGCCAGCAGCTTAGCTCCCGGGACAGGGGTCTACAATGAGCAGTTCTTC. Amino acid sequence: CASSLAPGTGVYNEQFF. This chain connects TRBV7-8 to TRBJ2-1, with 10 positions matching TRBD1. V shed 0 bases and J 3 bases; nucleotides not matched to a gene: 5. CDR1 and CDR2 (germline): SGHVS, FQNEAQ. The length of the CDR3 is 17 residues.

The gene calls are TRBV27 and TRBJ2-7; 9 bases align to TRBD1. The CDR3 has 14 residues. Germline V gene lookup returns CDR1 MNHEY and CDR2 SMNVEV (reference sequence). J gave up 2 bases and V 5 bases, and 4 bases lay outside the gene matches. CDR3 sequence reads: CASSPGTGPYEQYF. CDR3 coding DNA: TGTGCCAGCAGTCCCGGGACAGGGCCCTACGAGCAGTACTTC.

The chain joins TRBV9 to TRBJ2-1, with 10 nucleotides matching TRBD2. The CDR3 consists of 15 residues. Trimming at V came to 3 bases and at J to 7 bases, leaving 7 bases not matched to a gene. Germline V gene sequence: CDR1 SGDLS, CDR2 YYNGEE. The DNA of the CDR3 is TGTGCCAGCAGCGCCGGACTAGCGGTGGGGAATGAGCAGTTCTTC. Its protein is CASSAGLAVGNEQFF.

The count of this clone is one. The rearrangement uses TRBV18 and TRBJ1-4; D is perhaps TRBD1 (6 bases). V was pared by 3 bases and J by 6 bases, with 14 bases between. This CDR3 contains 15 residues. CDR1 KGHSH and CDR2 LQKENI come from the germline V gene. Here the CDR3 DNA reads TGTGCCAGCTCACCCACAGGGTTCGTAGATGAAAAACTGTTTTTT. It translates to CASSPTGFVDEKLFF.

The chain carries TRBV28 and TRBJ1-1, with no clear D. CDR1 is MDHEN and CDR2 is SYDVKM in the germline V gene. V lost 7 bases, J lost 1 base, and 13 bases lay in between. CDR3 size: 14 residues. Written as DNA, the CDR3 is TGTGCCAGCAATGAGGAGACCGAGAACACTGAAGCTTTCTTT. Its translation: CASNEETENTEAFF. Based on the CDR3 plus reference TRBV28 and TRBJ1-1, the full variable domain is DVKVTQSSRYLVKRTGEKVFLECVQDMDHENMFWYRQDPGLGLRLIYFSYDVKMKEKGDIPEGYSVSREKKERFSLILESASTNQTSMYLCASNEETENTEAFFGQGTRLTVV.

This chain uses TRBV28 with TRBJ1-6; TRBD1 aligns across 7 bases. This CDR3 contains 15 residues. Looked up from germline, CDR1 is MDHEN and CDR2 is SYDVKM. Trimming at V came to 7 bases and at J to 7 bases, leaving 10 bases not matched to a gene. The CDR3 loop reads CASTPDRVQNSPLHF. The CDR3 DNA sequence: TGTGCCAGCACCCCCGACAGGGTTCAGAATTCACCCCTCCACTTT.

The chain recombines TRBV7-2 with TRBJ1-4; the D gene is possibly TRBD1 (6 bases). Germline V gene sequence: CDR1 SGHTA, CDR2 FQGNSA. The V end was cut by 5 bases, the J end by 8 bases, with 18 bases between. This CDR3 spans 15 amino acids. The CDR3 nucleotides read TGTGCCAGCAGCGATGGGGGGGCGCGGGAGGAAAAACTGTTTTTT. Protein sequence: CASSDGGAREEKLFF.

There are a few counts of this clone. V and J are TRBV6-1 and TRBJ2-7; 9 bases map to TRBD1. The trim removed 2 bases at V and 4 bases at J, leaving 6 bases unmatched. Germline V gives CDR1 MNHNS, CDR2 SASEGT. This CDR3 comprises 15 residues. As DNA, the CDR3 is TGTGCCAGCAGTGAACGGCGGGACAGGGCGTACGAGCAGTACTTC. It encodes CASSERRDRAYEQYF.

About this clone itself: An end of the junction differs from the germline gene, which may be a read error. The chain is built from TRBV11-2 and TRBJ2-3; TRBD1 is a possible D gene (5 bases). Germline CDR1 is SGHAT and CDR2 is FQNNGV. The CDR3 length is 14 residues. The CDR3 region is CASSLDRFTDTQYF. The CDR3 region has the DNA TGTGCCAGCAGCCTAGACAGATTCACAGATACGCAGTATTTT.